This T cell receptor beta chain comes out of a study of blood T cell repertoires in COVID-19 (dated by TCRdb to 2019 to 2021). At the level of the whole study: Samples covering the acute and convalescent phases of COVID-19 were provided by collaborators in the United States, Italy and Spain. Deeply sampled blood TCRbeta repertoires from subjects exposed to, actively infected with, or recovered from COVID-19 were included in the dataset. The repertoires were made available in a free public database intended to serve as a resource for research on the immune response to SARS-CoV-2. Samples were obtained from the ongoing ImmuneRACE study (first 160 participants) and from 1,254 subjects provided by 6 global collaborators. Where available, HLA class I and class II types were taken from metadata supplied by the sample provider and were not determined by assay-based typing. The material from the prospective study consisted of cDNA or gDNA derived from T cells, B-cell-depleted T cells, or PBMCs. Nearly every sample came with metadata listing a de-identified subject ID, COVID-19 status, age in years and sex.

Based on the germline V gene, the CDR1 and CDR2 sequences are SGHRS and YFSETQ. The CDR3 runs 14 residues from the cysteine to the phenylalanine. Only CDR3 DNA remains: 42 bases, in frame from the first base. Clipping removes 2 bases from V and 5 bases from J, with 6 as the unmatched junction base count. TCRbeta CDR3 regions were amplified from genomic DNA using the immunoSEQ Assay, a bias-controlled multiplex PCR. For the original study's pipeline: The number of nucleated cells in each sample was estimated by amplification of reference gene primers within the assay. To quantify the absolute abundance of each unique TCRbeta CDR3 rearrangement, sequence reads were collapsed and filtered. For each sample, productive Simpson clonality was calculated by taking the square root of Simpson's diversity index across productive rearrangements. In its TCRdb copy, this immuneACCESS table keeps in-frame sequences only and misses some clones. Where compared with another copy, unresolved V genes explain less than half of these, and the others have no known cause. The V and J calls and the clone size are those of that table, but D and trimming were determined from the DNA. For this sample there are about 70,000 clones; about 86% appear just once. The ten most abundant clones make up 15% to 20% of the sample.

Regarding this clone: Its antigen is unknown. No base qualities exist here, and no much larger clone lies one base off it.

One collaborating source in Seattle enrolled patients during active infection and followed them longitudinally through the course of disease. The collaborating institutions used their own protocols to collect whole blood in K2EDTA tubes. Collaborator samples were shipped for TCRbeta analysis as frozen whole blood, isolated PBMCs, or DNA extracted from either sample type. What the authors observed across the whole study: How much clinical and demographic metadata was included differed by source and by participant, and the metadata was provided uncurated.

Sequenced sample: peripheral blood. The sequence was obtained from a man aged 40-49 years with COVID-19, enrolled during active disease. The V and J genes are TRBV5-1 and TRBJ2-5; TRBD1 fits 7 bases in the junction. The CDR3 reads CASSFGDRVETQYF. The nucleotide sequence reads as follows: TGCGCCAGCAGCTTTGGCGACAGGGTGGAGACCCAGTACTTC.